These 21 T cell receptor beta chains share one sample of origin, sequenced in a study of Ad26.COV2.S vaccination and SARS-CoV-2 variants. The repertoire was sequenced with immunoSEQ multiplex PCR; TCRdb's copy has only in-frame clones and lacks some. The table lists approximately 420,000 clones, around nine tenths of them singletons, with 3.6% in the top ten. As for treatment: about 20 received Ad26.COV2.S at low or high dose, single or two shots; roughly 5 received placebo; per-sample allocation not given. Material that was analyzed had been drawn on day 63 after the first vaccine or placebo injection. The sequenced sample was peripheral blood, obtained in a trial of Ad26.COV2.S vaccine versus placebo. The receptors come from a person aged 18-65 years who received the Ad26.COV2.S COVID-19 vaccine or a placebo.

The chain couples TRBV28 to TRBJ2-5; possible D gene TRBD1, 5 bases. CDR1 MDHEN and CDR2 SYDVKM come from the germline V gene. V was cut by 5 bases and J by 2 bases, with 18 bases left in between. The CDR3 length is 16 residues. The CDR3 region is CASSRRYRRGQETQYF. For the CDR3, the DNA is TGTGCCAGCAGTCGTCGGTACAGGCGTGGGCAAGAGACCCAGTACTTC.

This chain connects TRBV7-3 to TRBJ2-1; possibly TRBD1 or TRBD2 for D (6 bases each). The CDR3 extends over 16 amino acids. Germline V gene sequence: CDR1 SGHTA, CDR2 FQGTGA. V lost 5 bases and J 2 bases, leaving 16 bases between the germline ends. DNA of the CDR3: TGTGCCAGCAGCCCCCACCCGGGGGACACCTACAATGAGCAGTTCTTC. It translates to CASSPHPGDTYNEQFF.

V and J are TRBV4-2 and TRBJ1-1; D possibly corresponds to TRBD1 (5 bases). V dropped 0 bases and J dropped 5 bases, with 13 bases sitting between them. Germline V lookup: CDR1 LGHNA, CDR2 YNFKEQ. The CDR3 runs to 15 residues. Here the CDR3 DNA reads TGTGCCAGCAGCCAAGATTACGGGGGGGGGACTGAAGCTTTCTTT. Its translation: CASSQDYGGGTEAFF.

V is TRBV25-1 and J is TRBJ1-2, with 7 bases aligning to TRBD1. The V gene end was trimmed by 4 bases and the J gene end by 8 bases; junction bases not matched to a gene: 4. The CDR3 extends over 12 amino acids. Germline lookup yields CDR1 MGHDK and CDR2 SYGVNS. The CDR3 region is CASSGQGEGYTF. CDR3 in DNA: TGTGCCAGCAGTGGACAGGGTGAAGGCTACACCTTC.

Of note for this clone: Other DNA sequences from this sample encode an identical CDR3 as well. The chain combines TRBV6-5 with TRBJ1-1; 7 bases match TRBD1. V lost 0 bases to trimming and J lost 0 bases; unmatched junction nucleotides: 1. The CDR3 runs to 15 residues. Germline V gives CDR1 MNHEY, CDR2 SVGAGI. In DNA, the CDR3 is TGTGCCAGCAGTTACTCCGGGACAGTGAACACTGAAGCTTTCTTT. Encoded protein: CASSYSGTVNTEAFF.

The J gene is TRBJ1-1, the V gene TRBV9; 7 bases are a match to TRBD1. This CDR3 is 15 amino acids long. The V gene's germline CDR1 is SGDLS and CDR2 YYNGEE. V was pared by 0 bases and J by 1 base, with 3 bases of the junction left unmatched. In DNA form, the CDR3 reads TGTGCCAGCAGCGTAGGCCCAGGGGGGAACACTGAAGCTTTCTTT. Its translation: CASSVGPGGNTEAFF.

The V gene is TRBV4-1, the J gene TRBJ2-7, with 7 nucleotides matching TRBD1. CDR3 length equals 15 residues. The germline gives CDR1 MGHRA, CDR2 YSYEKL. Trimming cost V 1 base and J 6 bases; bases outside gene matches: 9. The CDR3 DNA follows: TGCGCCAGCAGCCAAGCCGAGACAGGGCGCGCCGAGCAGTACTTC. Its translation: CASSQAETGRAEQYF.

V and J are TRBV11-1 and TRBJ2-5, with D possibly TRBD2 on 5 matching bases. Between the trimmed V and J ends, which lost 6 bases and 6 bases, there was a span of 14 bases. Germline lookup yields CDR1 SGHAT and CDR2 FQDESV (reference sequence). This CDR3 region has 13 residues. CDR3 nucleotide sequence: TGTGCCAGCAGTCAACTGACTACGCAGACCCAGTACTTC. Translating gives CASSQLTTQTQYF.

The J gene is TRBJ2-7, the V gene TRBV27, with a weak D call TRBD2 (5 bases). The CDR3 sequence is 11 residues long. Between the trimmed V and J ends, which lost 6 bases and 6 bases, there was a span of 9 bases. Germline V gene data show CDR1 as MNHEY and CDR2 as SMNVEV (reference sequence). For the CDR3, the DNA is TGTGCCAGCAGGCTAGCCGGCGAGCAGTACTTC. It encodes CASRLAGEQYF.

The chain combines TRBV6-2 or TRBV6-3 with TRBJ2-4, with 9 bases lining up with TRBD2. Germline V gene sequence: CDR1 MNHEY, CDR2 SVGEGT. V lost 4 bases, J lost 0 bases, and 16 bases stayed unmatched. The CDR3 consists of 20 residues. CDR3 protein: CASSSRAGTSFPLAKNIQYF. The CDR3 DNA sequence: TGTGCCAGCAGTTCTCGGGCCGGGACTAGCTTCCCCTTAGCCAAAAACATTCAGTACTTC.

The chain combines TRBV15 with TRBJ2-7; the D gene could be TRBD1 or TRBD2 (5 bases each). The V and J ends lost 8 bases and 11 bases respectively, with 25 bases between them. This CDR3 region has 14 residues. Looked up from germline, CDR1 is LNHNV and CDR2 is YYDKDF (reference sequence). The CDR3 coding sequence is TGTGCCACCTCCACTCGGGACCAGCGTCAGGGCAAGTACTTC. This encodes CATSTRDQRQGKYF. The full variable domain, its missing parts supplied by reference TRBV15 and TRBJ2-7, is DAMVIQNPRYQVTQFGKPVTLSCSQTLNHNVMYWYQQKSSQAPKLLFHYYDKDFNNEADTPDNFQSRRPNTSFCFLDIRSPGLGDTAMYLCATSTRDQRQGKYFGPGTRLTVT.

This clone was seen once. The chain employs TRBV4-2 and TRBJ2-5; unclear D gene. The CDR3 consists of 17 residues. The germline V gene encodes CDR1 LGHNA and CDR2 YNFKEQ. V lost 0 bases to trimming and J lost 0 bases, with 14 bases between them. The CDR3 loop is CASSQDPAGRHQETQYF. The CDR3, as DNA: TGTGCCAGCAGCCAAGATCCGGCAGGCAGACACCAAGAGACCCAGTACTTC.

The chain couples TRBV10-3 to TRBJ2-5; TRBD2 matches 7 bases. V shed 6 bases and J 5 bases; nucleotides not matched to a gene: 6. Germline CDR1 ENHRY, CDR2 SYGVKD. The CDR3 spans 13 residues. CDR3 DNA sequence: TGTGCCATCAGGGGGGGAGGGGACGAGACCCAGTACTTC. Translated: CAIRGGGDETQYF.

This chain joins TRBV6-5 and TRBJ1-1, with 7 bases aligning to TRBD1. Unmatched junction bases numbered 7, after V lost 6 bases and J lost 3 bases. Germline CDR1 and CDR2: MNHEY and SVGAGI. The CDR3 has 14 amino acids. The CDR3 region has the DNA TGTGCCAGCAGCCGCGACAGGGCGGACACTGAAGCTTTCTTT. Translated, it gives CASSRDRADTEAFF.

The CDR3, as DNA: TGTGCCAGCAGCCCCGCGGCGCGCTCCTACGAGCAGTACTTC. Residues: CASSPAARSYEQYF. The chain joins TRBV7-2 to TRBJ2-7; D is undetermined. The V end was cut by 5 bases, the J end by 0 bases, with 11 bases between. This CDR3 has 14 residues. Germline CDR1 and CDR2: SGHTA and FQGNSA.

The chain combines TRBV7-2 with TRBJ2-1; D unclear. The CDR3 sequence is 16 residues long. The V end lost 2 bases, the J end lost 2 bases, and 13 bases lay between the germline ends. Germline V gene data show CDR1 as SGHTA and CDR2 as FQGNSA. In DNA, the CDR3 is TGTGCCAGCAGCTTACTCCGAAGAGGCGCCTACAATGAGCAGTTCTTC. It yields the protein CASSLLRRGAYNEQFF.

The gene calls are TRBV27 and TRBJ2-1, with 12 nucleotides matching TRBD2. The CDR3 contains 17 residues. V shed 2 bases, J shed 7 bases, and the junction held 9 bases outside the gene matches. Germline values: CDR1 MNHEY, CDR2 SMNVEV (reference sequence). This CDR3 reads CASSLIVGLAGGNEQFF. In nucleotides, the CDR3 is TGTGCCAGCAGTTTAATAGTTGGGCTAGCGGGGGGGAATGAGCAGTTCTTC.

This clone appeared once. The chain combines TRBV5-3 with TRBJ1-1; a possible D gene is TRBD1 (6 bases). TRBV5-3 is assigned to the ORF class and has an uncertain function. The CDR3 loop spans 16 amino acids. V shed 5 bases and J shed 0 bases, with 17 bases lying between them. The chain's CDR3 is CARSQRPGTMNTEAFF. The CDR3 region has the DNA TGTGCCAGAAGTCAACGACCAGGGACAATGAACACTGAAGCTTTCTTT.

The CDR3 sequence: CAISESLGNKAGNTIYF. The CDR3 bases are TGTGCCATCAGTGAGTCGTTGGGGAACAAAGCTGGAAACACCATATATTTT. The V call is TRBV10-3, the J call TRBJ1-3; D remains unclear. CDR1 is ENHRY, CDR2 SYGVKD, per germline. This CDR3 contains 17 residues. Trimming pared 0 bases from V and 2 bases from J, leaving 14 bases between.

The CDR3 region is CASSLVGSHNEQFF. The CDR3 DNA follows: TGTGCCAGCAGCCTCGTGGGGAGCCACAATGAGCAGTTCTTC. The chain carries TRBV6-5 and TRBJ2-1, with D perhaps matching TRBD2 (5 bases). The ends were cut back, 6 bases at V and 5 bases at J, with 14 bases in the middle. This CDR3 region has 14 residues. The germline CDR1 and CDR2 sequences are MNHEY and SVGAGI.

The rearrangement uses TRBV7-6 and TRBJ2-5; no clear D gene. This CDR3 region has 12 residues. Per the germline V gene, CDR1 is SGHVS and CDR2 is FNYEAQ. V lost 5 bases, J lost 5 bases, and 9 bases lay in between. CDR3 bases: TGTGCCAGCAGCCCACAGAGTGAGACCCAGTACTTC. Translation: CASSPQSETQYF.